The source of this T cell receptor beta chain is a study of blood T cell repertoires in COVID-19. Study in general: Sites in the United States, Italy and Spain provided acute and convalescent COVID-19 samples.

Method: immunoSEQ multiplex PCR; TCRdb's copy keeps in-frame clones and lacks some. This table holds 26,000 or so clones, roughly nine tenths found once. Germline-derived CDR1 and CDR2 are MGHRA and YSYEKL. The CDR3 consists of 16 residues. V shed 3 bases and J 5 bases; nucleotides not matched to a gene: 8. V gene TRBV4-1 combines with J gene TRBJ2-7, with 12 positions matching TRBD2. The source material was peripheral blood. This TCR came from a human donor with active COVID-19. The donor label of this sample is uncertain. This CDR3 reads CASSHQLAGGSDEQYF. CDR3 sequence (DNA): TGCGCCAGCAGCCACCAACTAGCGGGAGGATCGGACGAGCAGTACTTC.